This T cell receptor (beta chain) appears in the sequencing data of a study of blood T cell repertoires in COVID-19. Original methodology: Nucleated cell number was recorded as an estimate derived from reference gene primer amplification. Only in-frame clones appear in the TCRdb table, and some are missing; sequencing was by immunoSEQ multiplex PCR. V and J calls plus clone size are reproduced from that table; the DNA served to infer D and trimming. The table includes a few hundred thousand clones, roughly nine tenths detected once. Participants spanned ages about 18 to 90 years and resided in roughly 26 US areas. V trimming: 4 bases; J trimming: 5 bases; junction bases outside the gene matches: 3. The CDR3 totals 13 residues.

The sample was PBMCs or T cells enriched from blood (not recorded which). The genes are TRBV12-3 or TRBV12-4 and TRBJ1-1; TRBD1 agrees at 8 bases. The source is a woman in her thirties who had recovered from COVID-19. The CDR3 here is CASSWTGWTEAFF. The CDR3 DNA reads TGTGCCAGCAGTTGGACAGGGTGGACTGAAGCTTTCTTT.